These 26 T cell receptor beta chains were all obtained from the same sample, sequenced in a study of blood T cells in healthy people across ages. With a J-beta primer mix and a sample-barcoded 5' primer, a second PCR ran about 6 to 11 cycles. TCRdb redid the calling of the 5' RACE reads with MiXCR, one entry per CDR3 protein. The sample holds 780,000 or so distinct CDR3 sequences, 53% seen once. The sequenced sample consisted of blood. The receptors were gathered from a man aged 80 or over in good health.

The sample holds a few counts of this clonotype. The chain is built from TRBV3-1 and TRBJ1-4, with TRBD1 identical over 7 bases. The trim removed 4 bases at V and 3 bases at J, leaving 2 bases unmatched. Germline V CDR1 and CDR2: LGHDT, YNNKEL (reference sequence). The CDR3 is 14 residues long. CDR3 DNA: TGTGCCAGCAGCCTAGGGACAGCTAATGAAAAACTGTTTTTT. Translated: CASSLGTANEKLFF. The entire variable domain, with the rest obtained from reference TRBV3-1 and TRBJ1-4, is as follows: DTAVSQTPKYLVTQMGNDKSIKCEQNLGHDTMYWYKQDSKKFLKIMFSYNNKELIINETVPNRFSPKSPDKAHLNLHINSLELGDSAVYFCASSLGTANEKLFFGSGTQLSVL.

The V gene is TRBV20-1, the J gene TRBJ2-7; TRBD1 aligns across 7 bases. The length of the CDR3 is 16 residues. Germline V lookup: CDR1 DFQATT, CDR2 SNEGSKA (reference sequence). The V and J ends lost 6 bases and 5 bases, in that order; junction bases with no gene match: 19. The DNA for the CDR3 is TGCAGTGCGGCTGCAGAACAGGGGAACCTCGGTGACGAGCAGTACTTC. This codes for CSAAAEQGNLGDEQYF.

This clonotype was observed a handful of times. The gene calls are TRBV9 and TRBJ2-3; D is ambiguous. V gave up 0 bases and J gave up 4 bases, with 3 bases separating them. The length of the CDR3 is 12 residues. Germline assignment: CDR1 SGDLS and CDR2 YYNGEE. CDR3 region: CASSVDPDTQYF. For the CDR3, the DNA is TGTGCCAGCAGCGTAGATCCAGATACGCAGTATTTT.

The chain uses TRBV20-1 and TRBJ2-1, with 10 bases matching TRBD2. This CDR3 is built from 15 residues. Germline values: CDR1 DFQATT, CDR2 SNEGSKA (reference sequence). V lost 6 bases, J lost 5 bases, and 10 bases stayed unmatched. The chain's CDR3 is CSAYPGTSANNEQFF. In DNA, the CDR3 is TGCAGTGCCTACCCCGGGACTAGCGCGAACAATGAGCAGTTCTTC.

This clonotype showed up just once. V gene TRBV6-6 combines with J gene TRBJ1-5; D uncertain. V lost 7 bases to trimming and J lost 5 bases, with 9 bases between them. This CDR3 comprises 12 residues. Germline CDR1 and CDR2: MNHNY and SVGAGI (reference sequence). CDR3 nucleotides: TGTGCCAGCACATACATCGATCAGCCCCAGCATTTT. Its protein product is CASTYIDQPQHF.

This chain connects TRBV27 to TRBJ1-4; 8 nucleotides align to TRBD1. This CDR3 is built from 13 residues. With V trimmed by 8 bases and J by 8 bases, 7 bases remained unmatched. Germline-derived CDR1 and CDR2 are MNHEY and SMNVEV (reference sequence). The CDR3 DNA reads TGTGCCAGCGCGACAGGGGAATACGAAAAACTGTTTTTT. It translates to CASATGEYEKLFF. Variable domain in full (rest from reference TRBV27 and TRBJ1-4): EAQVTQNPRYLITVTGKKLTVTCSQNMNHEYMSWYRQDPGLGLRQIYYSMNVEVTDKGDVPEGYKVSRKEKRNFPLILESPSPNQTSLYFCASATGEYEKLFFGSGTQLSVL.

Here the CDR3 reads CSVVKQGDYGYTF. The CDR3 DNA is TGCAGCGTTGTCAAACAGGGTGACTATGGCTACACCTTC. The rearrangement uses TRBV29-1 and TRBJ1-2; TRBD1 might be the D (6 bases). Germline CDR1 and CDR2: SQVTM and ANQGSEA. The CDR3 is 13 residues long. Trimming took off 4 bases at V and 3 bases at J, with 12 bases between the two ends.

The V and J genes are TRBV24-1 and TRBJ2-7, with 9 positions matching TRBD1. The CDR3 length is 16 residues. Germline CDR1 reads KGHDR; CDR2 reads SFDVKD. The V segment lost 3 bases and the J segment 7 bases; nucleotides outside the gene matches: 12. The CDR3: CATSDPGTGYYNEQYF. The CDR3, as DNA: TGTGCCACCAGTGATCCCGGGACAGGGTACTACAATGAGCAGTACTTC.

This clonotype was counted only a few times. This sequence joins TRBV3-1 and TRBJ2-7; D may be TRBD2 (7 bases). Germline V gives CDR1 LGHDT, CDR2 YNNKEL (reference sequence). V lost 2 bases, J lost 3 bases, and 14 bases lay in between. This CDR3 has 15 amino acids. CDR3 DNA: TGTGCCAGCAGCCAATCGGGGGGCTCAATCTACGAGCAGTACTTC. Its protein is CASSQSGGSIYEQYF.

The J gene is TRBJ2-7, the V gene TRBV25-1, with D tentatively TRBD1 or TRBD2 (6 bases each). Per the germline V gene, CDR1 is MGHDK and CDR2 is SYGVNS. V was shortened by 7 bases and J by 4 bases, with 11 bases between the two germline ends. This CDR3 is built from 12 residues. The DNA of the CDR3 is TGTGCCAGCATAGGGGGAGGTTACGAGCAGTACTTC. Protein: CASIGGGYEQYF.

The genes are TRBV11-3 and TRBJ2-1; 9 bases are a match to TRBD1. The V and J ends lost 5 bases and 7 bases, in that order; junction bases with no gene match: 9. The CDR3 contains 15 residues. CDR1 is SGHNT and CDR2 is YENEEA in the germline V gene. In DNA form, the CDR3 reads TGTGCCAGCAGCCATAGGACAGGGGAAGGTAATGAGCAGTTCTTC. It codes for CASSHRTGEGNEQFF.

The V gene is TRBV5-1, the J gene TRBJ2-2, with 8 bases aligning to TRBD1. The germline CDR1 and CDR2 sequences are SGHRS and YFSETQ. The CDR3 runs 15 residues. V lost 2 bases, J lost 2 bases, and 2 bases stayed unmatched. CDR3 protein: CASSFGQGNTGELFF. The CDR3, as DNA: TGCGCCAGCAGCTTTGGACAGGGTAACACCGGGGAGCTGTTTTTT. Full variable domain (missing parts from reference TRBV5-1 and TRBJ2-2): KAGVTQTPRYLIKTRGQQVTLSCSPISGHRSVSWYQQTPGQGLQFLFEYFSETQRNKGNFPGRFSGRQFSNSRSEMNVSTLELGDSALYLCASSFGQGNTGELFFGEGSRLTVL.

This clonotype was counted between two and nine times. J is TRBJ2-5 and V is TRBV6-6, with D maybe TRBD1 (5 bases). This CDR3 comprises 15 residues. Germline CDR1 and CDR2: MNHNY and SVGAGI (reference sequence). V shed 0 bases and J shed 2 bases, with 10 bases lying between them. The CDR3 DNA reads as TGTGCCAGCAGTTACTCAAGGGGCGGTCAAGAGACCCAGTACTTC. It encodes CASSYSRGGQETQYF.

V gene TRBV2 combines with J gene TRBJ2-3, with D maybe TRBD1 (5 bases). The CDR3 consists of 14 residues. The germline gives CDR1 SNHLY, CDR2 FYNNEI. The V and J ends lost 4 bases and 4 bases respectively, with 12 bases between them. This chain's CDR3 is CASSVGRGPDTQYF. In DNA, the CDR3 is TGTGCCAGCAGTGTGGGAAGGGGCCCAGATACGCAGTATTTT.

V usage is TRBV5-1 and J usage is TRBJ2-3, with TRBD1 matching over 8 bases. Per germline, CDR1 SGHRS and CDR2 YFSETQ. The CDR3 runs to 16 residues. V shed 7 bases and J 0 bases; nucleotides not matched to a gene: 10. In nucleotides, the CDR3 is TGCGCCAGCGAGACAGGGGATACCGGCAGCACAGATACGCAGTATTTT. This gives the protein CASETGDTGSTDTQYF. The complete variable domain, with remaining parts taken from reference TRBV5-1 and TRBJ2-3, reads KAGVTQTPRYLIKTRGQQVTLSCSPISGHRSVSWYQQTPGQGLQFLFEYFSETQRNKGNFPGRFSGRQFSNSRSEMNVSTLELGDSALYLCASETGDTGSTDTQYFGPGTRLTVL.

This clonotype occurred a few times. The J gene is TRBJ1-2, the V gene TRBV11-2, with D unclear. Trimming removed 2 bases from V and 3 bases from J, with 10 bases in between. The CDR3 loop spans 14 amino acids. Germline V gives CDR1 SGHAT, CDR2 FQNNGV. CDR3 sequence (DNA): TGTGCCAGCAGCTTAAGGCGCAGAGACTATGGCTACACCTTC. Protein product: CASSLRRRDYGYTF. The full variable domain, completed using reference TRBV11-2 and TRBJ1-2, is EAGVAQSPRYKIIEKRQSVAFWCNPISGHATLYWYQQILGQGPKLLIQFQNNGVVDDSQLPKDRFSAERLKGVDSTLKIQPAKLEDSAVYLCASSLRRRDYGYTFGSGTRLTVV.

This chain links TRBV20-1 with TRBJ1-3; D gene uncertain. This CDR3 is built from 12 residues. Germline assignment: CDR1 DFQATT and CDR2 SNEGSKA (reference sequence). Trimming pared 6 bases from V and 1 base from J, leaving 7 bases between. The CDR3, as DNA: TGCAGTGCCTGGTCATCTGGAAACACCATATATTTT. Protein sequence: CSAWSSGNTIYF.

The chain recombines TRBV6-1 with TRBJ2-4; 8 nucleotides align to TRBD1. Per germline, CDR1 MNHNS and CDR2 SASEGT. CDR3 length equals 11 residues. V lost 3 bases and J lost 15; bases outside the gene matches: 4. In DNA, the CDR3 is TGTGCCAGCAGTGATTGGACAGGGTTGTACTTC. Translated: CASSDWTGLYF.

CDR3 sequence: CASTVGTSGVLGTDTQYF. DNA of the CDR3: TGTGCCAGCACCGTGGGGACTAGCGGCGTTCTGGGCACAGATACGCAGTATTTT. The chain combines TRBV2 with TRBJ2-3; 11 bases agree with TRBD2. This CDR3 is 18 amino acids long. Germline V gene sequence: CDR1 SNHLY, CDR2 FYNNEI. V lost 7 bases to trimming and J lost 1 base; unmatched junction nucleotides: 13.

This clonotype was seen just once. V usage is TRBV2 and J usage is TRBJ2-7; D is uncertain. This CDR3 has 14 residues. The V gene's germline CDR1 is SNHLY and CDR2 FYNNEI. The ends were cut back, 8 bases at V and 3 bases at J, with 17 bases in the middle. CDR3 sequence reads: CASLRDVTNYEQYF. Written as DNA, the CDR3 is TGTGCCAGCCTGAGAGACGTAACCAACTACGAGCAGTACTTC.

This clonotype occurred a few times. The chain combines TRBV2 with TRBJ2-3; TRBD1 is a possible D gene (6 bases). Trimming took 6 bases from V and 6 from J, leaving 19 bases between them. CDR3 length: 15 amino acids. Germline CDR1 and CDR2: SNHLY and FYNNEI. Here the CDR3 reads CASSLRSRTGDTQYF. The CDR3 bases are TGTGCCAGCAGCTTACGAAGTCGTACAGGGGATACGCAGTATTTT.

Only a few counts were recorded for this clonotype. The V call is TRBV12-3 or TRBV12-4, the J call TRBJ1-5; a possible D gene is TRBD1 (5 bases). CDR3 length: 17 amino acids. V lost 6 bases to trimming and J lost 4 bases, with 22 bases between them. CDR3 sequence: CASSSQRGGTFNQPQHF. The CDR3 coding sequence is TGTGCCAGCAGCAGCCAAAGGGGAGGGACTTTTAATCAGCCCCAGCATTTT.

The chain combines TRBV24-1 with TRBJ2-1; 7 positions match TRBD2. V lost 3 bases and J lost 8; bases outside the gene matches: 9. The CDR3 runs to 15 residues. Per the germline V gene, CDR1 is KGHDR and CDR2 is SFDVKD. CDR3 amino acids: CATSDATVAGDEQFF. The CDR3, as DNA: TGTGCCACCAGTGATGCCACCGTTGCGGGAGATGAGCAGTTCTTC.

V and J are TRBV24-1 and TRBJ2-7; the D gene could be TRBD1 or TRBD2 (5 bases each). Germline CDR1 KGHDR, CDR2 SFDVKD. CDR3 length: 14 residues. V gave up 6 bases and J gave up 5 bases, with 16 bases separating them. CDR3 protein: CATSRDGESNEQYF. The CDR3 DNA follows: TGTGCCACCAGTCGGGACGGAGAATCGAACGAGCAGTACTTC.

This chain uses TRBV4-2 with TRBJ2-2; D call uncertain. CDR1 and CDR2 (germline): LGHNA, YNFKEQ. The CDR3 has 16 amino acids. V was clipped by 0 bases and J by 1 base, with 9 bases between them. For the CDR3, the DNA is TGTGCCAGCAGCCAAGATCGGCCAGAGAACACCGGGGAGCTGTTTTTT. Its protein is CASSQDRPENTGELFF.

The genes are TRBV4-1 and TRBJ2-3; the match to TRBD2 covers 7 bases. CDR1 is MGHRA and CDR2 is YSYEKL in the germline V gene. V was pared by 3 bases and J by 4 bases, with 4 bases of the junction left unmatched. The CDR3 spans 14 residues. In DNA, the CDR3 is TGCGCCAGCAGCCATCCAAGCGGGGCAGATACGCAGTATTTT. Its translation: CASSHPSGADTQYF.